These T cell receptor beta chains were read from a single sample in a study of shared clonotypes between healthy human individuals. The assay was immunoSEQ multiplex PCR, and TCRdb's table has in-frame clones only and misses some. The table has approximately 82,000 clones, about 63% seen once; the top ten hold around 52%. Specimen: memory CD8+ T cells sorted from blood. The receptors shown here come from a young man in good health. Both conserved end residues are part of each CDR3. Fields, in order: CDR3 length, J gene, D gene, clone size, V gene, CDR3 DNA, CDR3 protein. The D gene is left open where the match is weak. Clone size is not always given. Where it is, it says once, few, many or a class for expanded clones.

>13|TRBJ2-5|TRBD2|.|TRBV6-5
TGTGCCACCTGGGCGGGAGAACAAGAGACCCAGTACTTC
CATWAGEQETQYF
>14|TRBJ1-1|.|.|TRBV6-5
TGTGCCAGCAGTTACAGGGGACAGAACACTGAAGCTTTCTTT
CASSYRGQNTEAFF
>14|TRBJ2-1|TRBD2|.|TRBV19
TGTGCCAGCAGACTAGCGGGAGGGGGAAATGAGCAGTTCTTC
CASRLAGGGNEQFF
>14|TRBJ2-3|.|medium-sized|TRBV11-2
TGTGCCAGCAGCCCACCGAATCTCGCCTATACGCAGTATTTT
CASSPPNLAYTQYF
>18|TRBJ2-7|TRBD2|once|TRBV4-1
TGCGCCAGCAGCCAAGTTATGCTAGCGGGAGACCAGTCCTACGAGCAGTACTTC
CASSQVMLAGDQSYEQYF
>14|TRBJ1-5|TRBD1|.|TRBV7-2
TGTGCCAGCAGTCGGACAGGGGGCAATCAGCCCCAGCATTTT
CASSRTGGNQPQHF
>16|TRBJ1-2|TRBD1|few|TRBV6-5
TGTGCCAGCAGTTACCCATTTGTACAGGGGGACTATGGCTACACCTTC
CASSYPFVQGDYGYTF
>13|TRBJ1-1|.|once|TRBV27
TGTGCCAGCAGTTTATCCCAACGCGGTGAAGCTTTCTTT
CASSLSQRGEAFF
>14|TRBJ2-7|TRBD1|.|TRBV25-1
TGTGCCAGCACGGGACAGGGCGACTCCTACGAGCAGTACTTC
CASTGQGDSYEQYF
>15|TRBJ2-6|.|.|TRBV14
TGTGCCAGCAGCCTGACAGTTCCTGGGGCCAACGTCCTGACTTTC
CASSLTVPGANVLTF
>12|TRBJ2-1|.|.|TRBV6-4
TGTGCCAGCAGTTCAGGGACCTATGAGCAGTTCTTC
CASSSGTYEQFF
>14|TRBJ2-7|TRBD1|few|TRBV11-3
TGTGCCAGCAGCTCTGAGGGGGCCGACTACGAGCAGTACTTC
CASSSEGADYEQYF
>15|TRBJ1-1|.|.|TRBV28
TGTGCCAGCAGTCCGACATACAGGGTTACCACTGAAGCTTTCTTT
CASSPTYRVTTEAFF
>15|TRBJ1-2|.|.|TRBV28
TGTGCCAGCAGTCCTCTCCTTGCTTCGGGCTATGGCTACACCTTC
CASSPLLASGYGYTF
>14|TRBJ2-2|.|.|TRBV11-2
TGTGCCAGCAGCCTGCTAGTTATCTCCGGGGAGCTGTTTTTT
CASSLLVISGELFF
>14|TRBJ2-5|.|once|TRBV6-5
TGTGCCAGCAGTTTGACAGCGTACCAAGAGACCCAGTACTTC
CASSLTAYQETQYF
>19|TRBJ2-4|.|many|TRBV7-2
TGTGCCAGCAGCTTACCCACTACATCCAGGGAGCTAGCCAAAAACATTCAGTACTTC
CASSLPTTSRELAKNIQYF
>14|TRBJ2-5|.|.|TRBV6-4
TGTGCCAGCAGTGAAGGTGTTGAGCAAGAGACCCAGTACTTC
CASSEGVEQETQYF
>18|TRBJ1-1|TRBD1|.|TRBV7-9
TGTGCCAGCAGCTCAACCTTCAGGGGGGGACAGGGCAACACTGAAGCTTTCTTT
CASSSTFRGGQGNTEAFF
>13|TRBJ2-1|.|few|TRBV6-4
TGTGCCAGCAGTGAGGACTCCTACAATGAGCAGTTCTTC
CASSEDSYNEQFF
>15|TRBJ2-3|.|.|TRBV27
TGTGCCAGCAGTTTAGCCTTTAATGACGCAGATACGCAGTATTTT
CASSLAFNDADTQYF
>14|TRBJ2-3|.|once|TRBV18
TGTGCCAGCTCACCACCTTCCGGCACAGATACGCAGTATTTT
CASSPPSGTDTQYF
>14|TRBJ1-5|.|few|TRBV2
TGTGCCAGCAGCGCCCGCAATAGCAATCAGCCCCAGCATTTT
CASSARNSNQPQHF
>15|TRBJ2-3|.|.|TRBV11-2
TGTGCCAGCAGCTTACTCAACACTATCACAGATACGCAGTATTTT
CASSLLNTITDTQYF
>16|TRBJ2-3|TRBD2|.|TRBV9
TGTGCCAGCAGCGCCGAGGGACTAGCGGGTACAGATACGCAGTATTTT
CASSAEGLAGTDTQYF
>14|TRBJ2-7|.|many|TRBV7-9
TGTGCCAGCAGCTTGGCCGGGACTCCCTACGAGCAGTACTTC
CASSLAGTPYEQYF
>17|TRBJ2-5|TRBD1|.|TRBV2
TGTGCCAGCAGTGTGGGGACAGGGGGAAGGAGCCAAGAGACCCAGTACTTC
CASSVGTGGRSQETQYF
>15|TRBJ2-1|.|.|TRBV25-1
TGTGCCAGCACTACTCGCGCGGATTCCTACAATGAGCAGTTCTTC
CASTTRADSYNEQFF
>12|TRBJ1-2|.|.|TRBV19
TGTGCCAGTAGTATGGAGAACTATGGCTACACCTTC
CASSMENYGYTF
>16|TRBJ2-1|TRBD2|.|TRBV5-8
TGTGCCAGCAGCCCCCTGACTAGCGGGCTCTACAATGAGCAGTTCTTC
CASSPLTSGLYNEQFF
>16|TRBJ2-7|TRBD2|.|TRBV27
TGTGCCAGCAGTTCAACCCGCAGCGGGATAGTATTCGAGCAGTACTTC
CASSSTRSGIVFEQYF
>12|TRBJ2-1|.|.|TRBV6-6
TGTGCCAGCAGTTACTCCGGGACGCAGCAGTTCTTC
CASSYSGTQQFF
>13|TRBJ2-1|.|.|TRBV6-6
TGTGCCACCCGTTCCGGGGTCTACAATGAGCAGTTCTTC
CATRSGVYNEQFF
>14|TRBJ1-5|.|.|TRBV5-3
TGTGCCAGAAGCTTGGTCAGGGGAAATCAGCCCCAGCATTTT
CARSLVRGNQPQHF
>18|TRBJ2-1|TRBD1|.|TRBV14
TGTGCCAGCAGCCAAGATTATTGGGGACAGGGGGCGAACAATGAGCAGTTCTTC
CASSQDYWGQGANNEQFF
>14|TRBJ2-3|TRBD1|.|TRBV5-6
TGTGCCAGCAGCTGGGGGACAGGGACAGATACGCAGTATTTT
CASSWGTGTDTQYF
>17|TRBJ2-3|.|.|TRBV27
TGTGCCAGCACTCCCTTGAGGTCCGCTTATACCCCAGATACGCAGTATTTT
CASTPLRSAYTPDTQYF
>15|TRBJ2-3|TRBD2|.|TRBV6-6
TGTGCCAGCAATGGACTAGCGGGAGCCACAGATACGCAGTATTTT
CASNGLAGATDTQYF
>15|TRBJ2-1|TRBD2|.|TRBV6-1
TGTGCCAGCAGTGAAGTGGCGGGAGCCCTGGGGGAGCAGTTCTTC
CASSEVAGALGEQFF
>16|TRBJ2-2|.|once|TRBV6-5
TGTGCCAGCAGTTACCGACAGGGGAGGGAACACCGGGGAGCTGTTTTT
CASSYRQGREHRGAVF